The T cell receptor beta chain under discussion was sequenced for a study of T-cell reconstitution after alpha-beta-depleted transplantation in children. Study outcomes and limitations: When one year had passed after transplant, most T-cell counts and diversity came from newly produced T cells. Approximately two months post-transplant, alpha-beta T cells reportedly originated from several hundred expanded graft clones. Elevated TCRbeta diversity at day 60 was traced, in some patients, to surviving recipient T cells and thymic progenitors.

Per the germline V gene, CDR1 is MNHEY and CDR2 is SVGAGI. The CDR3 totals 14 residues. The V end lost 2 bases, the J end lost 1 base, and 8 bases lay between the germline ends. This clonotype was recorded many times. As yet, its antigen is unknown. It was with unique molecular identifiers that the TCRbeta library was prepared. TCRdb reprocessed the PCR reads with MiXCR, giving one entry per CDR3 protein. The table includes 250,000 to 300,000 distinct CDR3 sequences, about a tenth detected once. The receptor was derived from a boy less than two years old with acute myeloid leukemia, due to receive a stem cell transplant. Material: PBMCs, obtained before TCRalphabeta/CD19-depleted stem cell transplant. The V and J genes are TRBV6-5 and TRBJ2-5; D is perhaps TRBD1 (5 bases). CDR3 coding DNA: TGTGCCAGCAGTTACGGGGCAGCCCAAGAGACCCAGTACTTC. It encodes CASSYGAAQETQYF.